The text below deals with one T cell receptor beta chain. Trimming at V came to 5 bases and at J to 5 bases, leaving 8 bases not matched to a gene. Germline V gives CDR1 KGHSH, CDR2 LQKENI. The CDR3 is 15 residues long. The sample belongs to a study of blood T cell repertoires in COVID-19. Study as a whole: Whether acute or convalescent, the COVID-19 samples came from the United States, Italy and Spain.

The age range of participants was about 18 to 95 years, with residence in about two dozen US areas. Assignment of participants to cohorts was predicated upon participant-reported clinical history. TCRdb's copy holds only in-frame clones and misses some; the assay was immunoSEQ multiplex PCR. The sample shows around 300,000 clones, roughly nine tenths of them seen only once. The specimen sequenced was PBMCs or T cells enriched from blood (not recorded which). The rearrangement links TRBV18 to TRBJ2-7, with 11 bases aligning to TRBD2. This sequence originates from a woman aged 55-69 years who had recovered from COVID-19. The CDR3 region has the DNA TGTGCCAGCTCAGATAAACTAGCGGGAGTTAACGAGCAGTACTTC. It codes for CASSDKLAGVNEQYF.